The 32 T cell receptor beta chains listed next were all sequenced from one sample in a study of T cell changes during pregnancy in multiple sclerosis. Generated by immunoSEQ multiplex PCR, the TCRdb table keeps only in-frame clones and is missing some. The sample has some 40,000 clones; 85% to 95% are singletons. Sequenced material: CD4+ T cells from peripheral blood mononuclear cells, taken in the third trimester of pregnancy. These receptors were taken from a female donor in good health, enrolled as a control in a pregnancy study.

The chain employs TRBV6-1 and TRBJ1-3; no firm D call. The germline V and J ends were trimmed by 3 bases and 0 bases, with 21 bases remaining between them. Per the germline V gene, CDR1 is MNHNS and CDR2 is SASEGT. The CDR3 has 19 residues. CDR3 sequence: CASSEELRSPADSGNTIYF. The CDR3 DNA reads TGTGCCAGCAGTGAGGAACTTAGATCGCCAGCGGACTCTGGAAACACCATATATTTT.

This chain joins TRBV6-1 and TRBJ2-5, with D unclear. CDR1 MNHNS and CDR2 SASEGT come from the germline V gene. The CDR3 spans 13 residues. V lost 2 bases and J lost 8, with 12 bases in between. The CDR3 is CASSEKFRATQYF. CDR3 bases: TGTGCCAGCAGTGAAAAGTTTCGAGCCACCCAGTACTTC.

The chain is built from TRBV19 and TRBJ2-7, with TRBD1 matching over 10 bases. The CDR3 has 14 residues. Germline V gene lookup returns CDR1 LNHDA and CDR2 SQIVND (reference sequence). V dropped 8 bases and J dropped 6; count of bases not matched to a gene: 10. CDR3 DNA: TGTGCCAGTGCACCGGGACAGGGGATAGGCGAGCAGTACTTC. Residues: CASAPGQGIGEQYF.

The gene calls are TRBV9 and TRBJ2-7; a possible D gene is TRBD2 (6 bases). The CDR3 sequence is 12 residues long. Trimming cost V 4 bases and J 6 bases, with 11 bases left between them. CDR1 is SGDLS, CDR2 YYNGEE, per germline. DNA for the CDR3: TGTGCCAGCAGCACGACTAGTCTCGAGCAGTACTTC. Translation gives CASSTTSLEQYF.

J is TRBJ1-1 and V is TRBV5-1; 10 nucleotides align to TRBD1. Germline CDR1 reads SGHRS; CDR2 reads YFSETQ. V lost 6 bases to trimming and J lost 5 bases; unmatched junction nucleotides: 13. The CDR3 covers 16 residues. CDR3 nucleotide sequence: TGCGCCAGCACAACTTCACGACAGGGGGCCAGGACTGAAGCTTTCTTT. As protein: CASTTSRQGARTEAFF.

CDR3 amino acids: CASGRGDTQYF. In nucleotides, the CDR3 is TGTGCTAGTGGGAGAGGAGATACGCAGTATTTT. The chain recombines TRBV12-5 with TRBJ2-3; D is undetermined. Germline V gene sequence: CDR1 LGHNT, CDR2 FRNRAP. V lost 6 bases to trimming and J lost 5 bases, with 6 bases between them. This CDR3 is built from 11 residues.

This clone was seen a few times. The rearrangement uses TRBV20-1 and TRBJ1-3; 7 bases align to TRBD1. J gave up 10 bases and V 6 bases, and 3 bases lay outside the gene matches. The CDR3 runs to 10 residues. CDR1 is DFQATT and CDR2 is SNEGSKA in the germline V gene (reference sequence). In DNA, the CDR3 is TGCAGTGCCCAGGGGGATACCATATATTTT. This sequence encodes CSAQGDTIYF.

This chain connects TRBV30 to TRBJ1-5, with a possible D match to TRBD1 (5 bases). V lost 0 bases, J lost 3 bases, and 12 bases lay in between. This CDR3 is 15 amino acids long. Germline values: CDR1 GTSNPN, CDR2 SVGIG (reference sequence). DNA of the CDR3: TGTGCCTGGAGTGTCGGGGGAGCGAACAATCAGCCCCAGCATTTT. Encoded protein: CAWSVGGANNQPQHF.

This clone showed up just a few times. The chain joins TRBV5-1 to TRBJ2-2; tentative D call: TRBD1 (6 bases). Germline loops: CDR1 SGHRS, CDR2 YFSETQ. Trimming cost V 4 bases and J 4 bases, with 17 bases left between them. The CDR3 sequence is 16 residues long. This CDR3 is CASSTTGTRFTGELFF. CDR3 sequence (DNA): TGCGCCAGCAGCACAACCGGGACAAGGTTCACCGGGGAGCTGTTTTTT. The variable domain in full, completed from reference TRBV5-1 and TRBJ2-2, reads KAGVTQTPRYLIKTRGQQVTLSCSPISGHRSVSWYQQTPGQGLQFLFEYFSETQRNKGNFPGRFSGRQFSNSRSEMNVSTLELGDSALYLCASSTTGTRFTGELFFGEGSRLTVL.

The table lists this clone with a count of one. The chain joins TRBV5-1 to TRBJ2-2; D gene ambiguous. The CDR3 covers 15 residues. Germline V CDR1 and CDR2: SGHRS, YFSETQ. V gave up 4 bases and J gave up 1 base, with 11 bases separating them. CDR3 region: CASSKRGVNTGELFF. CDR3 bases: TGCGCCAGCAGCAAACGCGGTGTGAACACCGGGGAGCTGTTTTTT.

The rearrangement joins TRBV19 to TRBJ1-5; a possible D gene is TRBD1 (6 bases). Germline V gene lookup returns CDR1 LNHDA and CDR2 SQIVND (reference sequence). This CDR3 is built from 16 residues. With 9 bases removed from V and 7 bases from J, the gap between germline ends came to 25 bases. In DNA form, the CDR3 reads TGTGCCAGCCAGGACTCAGGGCAGGGGTTCTTGCAGCCCCAGCATTTT. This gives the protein CASQDSGQGFLQPQHF.

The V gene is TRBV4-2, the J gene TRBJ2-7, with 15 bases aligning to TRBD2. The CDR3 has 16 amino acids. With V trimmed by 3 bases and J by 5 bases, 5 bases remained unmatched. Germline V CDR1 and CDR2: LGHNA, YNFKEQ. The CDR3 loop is CASSQGLAGGIHEQYF. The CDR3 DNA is TGTGCCAGCAGCCAGGGACTAGCGGGGGGCATCCACGAGCAGTACTTC.

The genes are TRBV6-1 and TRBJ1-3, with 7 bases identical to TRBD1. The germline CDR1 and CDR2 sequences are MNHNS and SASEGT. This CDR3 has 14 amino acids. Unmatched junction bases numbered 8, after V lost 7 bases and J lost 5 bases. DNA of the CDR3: TGTGCCAGCACCTTAGCCAGGGGGAGAAACACCATATATTTT. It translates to CASTLARGRNTIYF.

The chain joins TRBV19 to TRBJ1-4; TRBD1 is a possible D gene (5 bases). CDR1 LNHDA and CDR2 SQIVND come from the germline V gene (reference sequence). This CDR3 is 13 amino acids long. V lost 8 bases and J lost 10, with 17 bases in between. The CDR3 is CASEGLNMGKLFF. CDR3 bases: TGTGCCAGTGAGGGACTCAACATGGGAAAACTGTTTTTT. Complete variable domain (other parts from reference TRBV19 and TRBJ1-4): DGGITQSPKYLFRKEGQNVTLSCEQNLNHDAMYWYRQDPGQGLRLIYYSQIVNDFQKGDIAEGYSVSREKKESFPLTVTSAQKNPTAFYLCASEGLNMGKLFFGSGTQLSVL.

CDR3 region: CSVGEGQGGRGYTF. In nucleotides, the CDR3 is TGCAGCGTTGGAGAGGGACAGGGAGGCAGGGGCTACACCTTC. J is TRBJ1-2 and V is TRBV29-1; TRBD1 aligns across 9 bases. Unmatched junction bases numbered 11, after V lost 4 bases and J lost 8 bases. The V gene's germline CDR1 is SQVTM and CDR2 ANQGSEA. The CDR3 runs to 14 residues.

The CDR3 bases are TGTGCCAGCTCACCACTCGGGACAGGGGATGGCTACACCTTC. Amino acids: CASSPLGTGDGYTF. The rearrangement uses TRBV18 and TRBJ1-2; 10 bases agree with TRBD1. Germline-derived CDR1 and CDR2 are KGHSH and LQKENI. This CDR3 is built from 14 residues. With 1 base clipped from V and 6 bases from J, the junction kept 2 bases outside the gene matches.

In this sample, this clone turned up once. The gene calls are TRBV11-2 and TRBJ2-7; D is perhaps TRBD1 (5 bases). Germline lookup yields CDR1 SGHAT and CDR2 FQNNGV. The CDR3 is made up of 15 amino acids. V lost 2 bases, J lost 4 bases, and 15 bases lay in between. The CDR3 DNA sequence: TGTGCCAGCAGCTTATCGGCAGGGCTGATTTACGAGCAGTACTTC. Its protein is CASSLSAGLIYEQYF.

CDR3 sequence: CAISRRTSGNYEQFF. The CDR3 DNA follows: TGTGCCATCAGCCGACGGACTAGCGGGAACTATGAGCAGTTCTTC. V gene TRBV28 combines with J gene TRBJ2-1, with 12 bases matching TRBD2. V shed 10 bases and J 8 bases; nucleotides not matched to a gene: 12. The CDR3 is made up of 15 amino acids. Germline V lookup: CDR1 MDHEN, CDR2 SYDVKM. The full variable domain, rest sourced from reference TRBV28 and TRBJ2-1, is DVKVTQSSRYLVKRTGEKVFLECVQDMDHENMFWYRQDPGLGLRLIYFSYDVKMKEKGDIPEGYSVSREKKERFSLILESASTNQTSMYLCAISRRTSGNYEQFFGPGTRLTVL.

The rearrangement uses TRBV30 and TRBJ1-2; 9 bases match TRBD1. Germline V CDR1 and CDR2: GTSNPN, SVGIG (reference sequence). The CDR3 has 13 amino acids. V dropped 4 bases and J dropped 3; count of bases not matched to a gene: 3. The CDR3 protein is CAWTTGGDYGYTF. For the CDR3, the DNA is TGTGCCTGGACGACAGGGGGAGACTATGGCTACACCTTC.

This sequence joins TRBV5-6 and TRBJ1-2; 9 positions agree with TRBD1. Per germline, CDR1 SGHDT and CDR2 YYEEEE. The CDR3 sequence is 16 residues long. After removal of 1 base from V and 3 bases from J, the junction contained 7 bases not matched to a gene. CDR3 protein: CASSLSKTGGYYGYTF. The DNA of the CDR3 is TGTGCCAGCAGCTTGAGTAAGACAGGGGGGTACTATGGCTACACCTTC.

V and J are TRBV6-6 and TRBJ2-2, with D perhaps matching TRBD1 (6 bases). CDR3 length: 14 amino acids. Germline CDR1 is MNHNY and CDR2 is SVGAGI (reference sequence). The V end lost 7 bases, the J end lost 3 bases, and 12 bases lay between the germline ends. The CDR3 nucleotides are TGTGCCAGCAACATACAGGGATACACCGGGGAGCTGTTTTTT. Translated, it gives CASNIQGYTGELFF.

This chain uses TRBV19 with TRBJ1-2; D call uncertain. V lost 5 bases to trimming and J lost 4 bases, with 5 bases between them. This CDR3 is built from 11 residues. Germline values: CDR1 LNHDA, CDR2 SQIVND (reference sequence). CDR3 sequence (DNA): TGTGCCAGTAGTTCGGGCTATGGCTACACCTTC. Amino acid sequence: CASSSGYGYTF.

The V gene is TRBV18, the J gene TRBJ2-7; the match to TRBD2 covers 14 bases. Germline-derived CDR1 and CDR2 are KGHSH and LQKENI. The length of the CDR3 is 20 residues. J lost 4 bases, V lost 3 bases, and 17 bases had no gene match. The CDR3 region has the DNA TGTGCCAGCTCACCCAATACTTTGACTAGCGGGAGGGCCGGTAGATACGAGCAGTACTTC. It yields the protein CASSPNTLTSGRAGRYEQYF.

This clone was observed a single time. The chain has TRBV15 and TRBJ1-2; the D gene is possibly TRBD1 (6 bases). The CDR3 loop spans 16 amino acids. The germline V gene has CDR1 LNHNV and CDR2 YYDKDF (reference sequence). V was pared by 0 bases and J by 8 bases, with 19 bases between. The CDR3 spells CATSRDTVRGARGYTF. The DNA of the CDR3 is TGTGCCACCAGCAGAGACACCGTCAGGGGCGCGAGGGGCTACACCTTC.

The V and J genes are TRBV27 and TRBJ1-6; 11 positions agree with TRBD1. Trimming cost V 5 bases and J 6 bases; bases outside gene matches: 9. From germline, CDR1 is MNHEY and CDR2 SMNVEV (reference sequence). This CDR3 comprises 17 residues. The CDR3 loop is CASSPGTGGRRNSPLHF. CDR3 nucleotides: TGTGCCAGCAGTCCCGGGACAGGGGGAAGGCGTAATTCACCCCTCCACTTT.

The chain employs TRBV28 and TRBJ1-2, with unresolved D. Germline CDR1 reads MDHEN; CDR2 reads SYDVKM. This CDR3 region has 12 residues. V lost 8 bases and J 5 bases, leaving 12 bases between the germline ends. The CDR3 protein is CASGPSWYGYTF. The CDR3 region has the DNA TGTGCCAGCGGCCCCTCGTGGTATGGCTACACCTTC.

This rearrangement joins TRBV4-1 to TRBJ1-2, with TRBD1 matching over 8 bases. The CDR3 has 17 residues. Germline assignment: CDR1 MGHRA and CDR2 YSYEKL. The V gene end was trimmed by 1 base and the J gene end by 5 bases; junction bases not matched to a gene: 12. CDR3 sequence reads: CASSQGLVDREGYGYTF. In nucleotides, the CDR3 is TGCGCCAGCAGCCAAGGATTAGTGGACAGGGAGGGTTATGGCTACACCTTC.

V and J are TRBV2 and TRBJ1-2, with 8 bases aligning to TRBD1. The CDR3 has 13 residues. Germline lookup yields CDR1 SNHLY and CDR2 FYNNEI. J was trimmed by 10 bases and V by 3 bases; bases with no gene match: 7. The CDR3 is CASSDQGARVYTF. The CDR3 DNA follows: TGTGCCAGCAGTGACCAGGGGGCAAGGGTCTACACCTTC.

The CDR3 region is CASATANIQYF. For the CDR3, the DNA is TGTGCCAGCGCTACTGCAAACATTCAGTACTTC. V usage is TRBV25-1 and J usage is TRBJ2-4; D call uncertain. Germline CDR1 is MGHDK and CDR2 is SYGVNS. The CDR3 has 11 amino acids. V lost 8 bases, J lost 6 bases, and 8 bases lay in between.

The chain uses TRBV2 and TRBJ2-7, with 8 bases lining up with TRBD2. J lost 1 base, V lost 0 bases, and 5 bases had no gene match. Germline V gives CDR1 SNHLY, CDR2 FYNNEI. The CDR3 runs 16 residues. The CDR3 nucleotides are TGTGCCAGCAGTGAAGCGCTTCTAGCGGGTTCCTACGAGCAGTACTTC. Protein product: CASSEALLAGSYEQYF.

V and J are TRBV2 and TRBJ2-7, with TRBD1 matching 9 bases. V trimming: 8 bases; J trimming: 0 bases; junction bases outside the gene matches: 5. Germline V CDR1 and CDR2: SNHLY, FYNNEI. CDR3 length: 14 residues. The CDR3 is CASRDRETSYEQYF. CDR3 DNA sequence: TGTGCCAGCCGGGACAGGGAGACCTCCTACGAGCAGTACTTC.

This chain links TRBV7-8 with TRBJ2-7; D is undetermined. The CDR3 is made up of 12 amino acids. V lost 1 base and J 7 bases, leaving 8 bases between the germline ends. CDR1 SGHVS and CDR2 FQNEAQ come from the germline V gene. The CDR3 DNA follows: TGTGCCAGCAGCTTAGGTGTTACTGAGCAGTACTTC. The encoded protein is CASSLGVTEQYF.